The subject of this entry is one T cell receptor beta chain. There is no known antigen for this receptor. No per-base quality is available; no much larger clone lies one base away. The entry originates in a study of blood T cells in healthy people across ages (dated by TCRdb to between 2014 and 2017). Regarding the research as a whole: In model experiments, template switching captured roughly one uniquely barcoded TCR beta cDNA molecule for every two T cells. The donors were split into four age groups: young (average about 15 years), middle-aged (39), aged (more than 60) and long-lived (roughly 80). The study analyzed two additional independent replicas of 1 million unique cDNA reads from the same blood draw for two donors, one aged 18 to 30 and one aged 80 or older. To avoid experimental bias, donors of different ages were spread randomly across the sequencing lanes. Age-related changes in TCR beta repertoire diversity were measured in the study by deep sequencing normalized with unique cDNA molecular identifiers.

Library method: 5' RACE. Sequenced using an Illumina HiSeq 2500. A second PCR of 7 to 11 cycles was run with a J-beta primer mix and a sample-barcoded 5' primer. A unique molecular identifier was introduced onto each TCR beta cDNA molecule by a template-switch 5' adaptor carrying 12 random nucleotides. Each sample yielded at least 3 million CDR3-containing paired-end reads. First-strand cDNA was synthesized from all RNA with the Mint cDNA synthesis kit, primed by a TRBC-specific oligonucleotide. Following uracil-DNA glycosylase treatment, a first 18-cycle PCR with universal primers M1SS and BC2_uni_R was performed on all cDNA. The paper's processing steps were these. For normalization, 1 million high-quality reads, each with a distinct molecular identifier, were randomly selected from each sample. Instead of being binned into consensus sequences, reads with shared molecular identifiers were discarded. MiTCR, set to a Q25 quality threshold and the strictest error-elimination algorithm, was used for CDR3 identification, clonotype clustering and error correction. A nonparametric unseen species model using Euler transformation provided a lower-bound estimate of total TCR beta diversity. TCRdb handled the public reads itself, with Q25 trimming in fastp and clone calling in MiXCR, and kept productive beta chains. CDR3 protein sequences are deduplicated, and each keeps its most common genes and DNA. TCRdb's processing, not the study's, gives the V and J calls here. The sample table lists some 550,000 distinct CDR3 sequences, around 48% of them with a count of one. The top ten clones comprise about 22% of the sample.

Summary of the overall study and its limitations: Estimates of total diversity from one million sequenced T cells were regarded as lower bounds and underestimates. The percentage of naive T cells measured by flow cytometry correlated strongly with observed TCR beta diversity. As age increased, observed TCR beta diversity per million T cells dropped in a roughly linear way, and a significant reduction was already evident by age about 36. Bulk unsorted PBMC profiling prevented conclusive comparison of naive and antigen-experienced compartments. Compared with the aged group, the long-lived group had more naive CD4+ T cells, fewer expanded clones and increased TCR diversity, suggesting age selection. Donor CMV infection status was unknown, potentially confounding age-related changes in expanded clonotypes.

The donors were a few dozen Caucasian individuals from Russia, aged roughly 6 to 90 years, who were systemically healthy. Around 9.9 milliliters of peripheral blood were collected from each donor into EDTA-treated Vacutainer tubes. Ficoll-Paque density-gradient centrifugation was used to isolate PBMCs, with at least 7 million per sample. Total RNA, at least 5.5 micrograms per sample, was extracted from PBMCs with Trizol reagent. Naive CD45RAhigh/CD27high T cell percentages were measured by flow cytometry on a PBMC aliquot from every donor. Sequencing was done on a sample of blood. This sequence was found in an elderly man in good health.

The CDR3 in this case is CASSGEVKNIQYF. The nucleotides are TGTGCCAGCAGCGGGGAGGTCAAAAACATTCAGTACTTC. The receptor chain draws on TRBV14 and TRBJ2-4, with TRBD2 tentatively as D gene (6 bases match). The CDR1 and CDR2 encoded by the germline V gene are SGHDN and FVKESK. V and J lose 5 bases and 3 bases, and a span of 8 bases separates them. The CDR3 runs 13 amino acids, cysteine and phenylalanine included. The CDR3 DNA has 39 bases and is translated from base 1. With the rest looked up from the reference TRBV14 and TRBJ2-4 genes rather than sequenced, the full variable domain is EAGVTQFPSHSVIEKGQTVTLRCDPISGHDNLYWYRRVMGKEIKFLLHFVKESKQDESGMPNNRFLAERTGGTYSTLKVQPAELEDSGVYFCASSGEVKNIQYFGAGTRLSVL.